This T cell receptor (beta chain) appears in the sequencing data of a study of T cell responses to AZD1222 COVID-19 vaccine. Study observations and caveats: Vaccine-related CD4 TCRs covered spike, predominating at 160-218 and 743-854. Spike-specific TCR depth and breadth grew after two AZD1222 doses. Only a handful of AZD1222 recipients were seropositive at baseline.

In the case of this clone: Its specificity is unknown. Germline is not matched at one junction end, which may reflect a read error.

Measured with immunoSEQ multiplex PCR; TCRdb has only the in-frame clones, and not every one. The top ten hold roughly 20% of the sample, which has about 60,000 clones, around 80% seen once. The length of the CDR3 is 15 residues. Germline V gene sequence: CDR1 SSHAT, CDR2 FNYEAQ (reference sequence). This specimen consisted of peripheral blood, obtained on day 0 of AZD1222 vaccination. This sequence originates from an adult in good health. The chain uses TRBV7-7 and TRBJ2-2; D call uncertain. CDR3 bases: TGTGCTAGCAGCTTAGGGCAGCCGAACACCGGGGAGCTGTTTTTT. It yields the protein CASSLGQPNTGELFF. The variable domain in full, with the rest retrieved from reference TRBV7-7 and TRBJ2-2, is GAGVSQSPRYKVTKRGQDVTLRCDPISSHATLYWYQQALGQGPEFLTYFNYEAQPDKSGLPSDRFSAERPEGSISTLTIQRTEQRDSAMYRCASSLGQPNTGELFFGEGSRLTVL.